This T cell receptor (beta chain) was recorded in a study of T cell changes during pregnancy in multiple sclerosis. Germline CDR1 MNHEY, CDR2 SVGAGI. The CDR3 runs to 14 residues. Deletions cut 4 bases from V and 3 bases from J, with 7 bases between. Assay: immunoSEQ multiplex PCR; the TCRdb copy retains only in-frame clones and omits some. The table lists about 40,000 clones, approximately 91% of them singletons. The sample consisted of CD4+ T cells from peripheral blood mononuclear cells, taken in the third trimester of pregnancy. V and J are TRBV6-5 and TRBJ2-6; TRBD1 might be the D (5 bases). The sequence derives from a female donor in good health, enrolled as a control in a pregnancy study. The CDR3 region is CASSWGRGANVLTF. CDR3 nucleotide sequence: TGTGCCAGCAGTTGGGGCCGTGGGGCCAACGTCCTGACTTTC.